This TCR beta chain was captured in a study of tumor-infiltrating lymphocytes in primary liver carcinoma. As concerns this clonotype: Its antigen remains unknown. Its ends do not fully match the called genes, so a read error is possible.

The researchers produced TCR beta cDNA from 450 to 600 ng total RNA with a constant-region primer. Nested multiplex PCR, run for three rounds with slightly modified ARM-PCR, yielded TCR beta libraries. With TRBV1-TRBV30 forward primers and a C-beta reverse primer, the first two PCR rounds were run for approximately 10 cycles each. TCRdb re-called the multiplex PCR reads through MiXCR, storing one row per CDR3 protein. The sample lists 95,000 to 150,000 distinct CDR3 sequences; approximately 71% were seen once. Co-extracting RNA and DNA was done with 20-30 mg of unsorted bulk tissue as input. These patients lived with chronic HBV infection and had never been treated. The study's findings and limits: Against blood, tumors held a significantly higher top-250-clone fraction (p = 0.039).

The CDR3 is 15 residues long. Germline CDR1 reads SGHAT; CDR2 reads FQNNGV. Specimen: tumor-adjacent normal liver tissue. The gene calls are TRBV11-2 and TRBJ2-3, with 7 bases lining up with TRBD2. The clonotype comes from an older woman with primary liver carcinoma and hepatitis B virus infection. The CDR3 loop reads CPSSFGLGGADTQYF. The CDR3, as DNA: TGTCCCAGCAGCTTCGGACTAGGAGGCGCAGATACGCAGTATTTT.